This is a list of T cell receptor beta chains from one sample in a study of T cells in Graves' hyperthyroidism and ophthalmopathy. TCRdb itself ran the multiplex PCR reads through MiXCR, one entry per CDR3 protein. Of 300,000 to 450,000 distinct CDR3 sequences listed, about a fifth were seen once; the top ten hold 40%. Sequencing was done on a sample of blood. The receptor source for this set is a man in his late teens or twenties with Graves' ophthalmopathy. CDR3s include the opening cysteine and the closing phenylalanine or tryptophan. The D gene is left open where the match is weak. Not all rows give a size; the values are once, few, many and, for expanded clones, a class.

j_call d_call v_call clone_size cdr3_aa cdr3_nt
TRBJ2-5 NA TRBV12-3/TRBV12-4 many CASSSGGRETQYF TGTGCCAGCAGCTCGGGGGGCCGGGAGACCCAGTACTTC
TRBJ1-1 NA TRBV20-1 many CSAPEMGTEAFF TGCAGTGCCCCTGAGATGGGCACTGAAGCTTTCTTT
TRBJ1-1 TRBD1 TRBV2 NA CASSAHRDRVETEAFF TGTGCCAGCAGCGCCCACCGGGACAGGGTTGAAACTGAAGCTTTCTTT
TRBJ2-1 NA TRBV2 many CASSEVGEPYNEQFF TGTGCCAGCAGTGAGGTAGGGGAACCCTACAATGAGCAGTTCTTC
TRBJ2-5 NA TRBV2 many CASSEIPGQETQYF TGTGCCAGCAGTGAAATTCCAGGGCAGGAGACCCAGTACTTC
TRBJ1-1 NA TRBV5-1 many CASHPEDYTEAFF TGCGCCAGCCACCCAGAGGACTACACTGAAGCTTTCTTT
TRBJ2-7 TRBD2 TRBV5-1 many CASSLAGGSEQYF TGCGCCAGCAGCTTGGCCGGGGGGTCGGAGCAGTACTTC
TRBJ1-5 NA TRBV5-5 NA CASSSGPRADQPQHF TGTGCCAGCAGCTCCGGACCGCGGGCGGATCAGCCCCAGCATTTT
TRBJ1-5 NA TRBV18 many CASSPPGSNQPQHF TGTGCCAGCTCACCACCGGGCAGCAATCAGCCCCAGCATTTT
TRBJ2-7 NA TRBV5-1 NA CASSSLPQEGANSHEQYF TGCGCCAGCAGCTCGCTGCCCCAAGAAGGGGCAAACTCGCACGAGCAGTACTTC
TRBJ1-1 NA TRBV28 many CASSLRGTHTEAFF TGTGCCAGCAGTTTAAGGGGGACCCACACTGAAGCTTTCTTT
TRBJ1-2 TRBD1 TRBV5-1 NA CASSLNPGQGSGYTF TGCGCCAGCAGCTTAAATCCGGGACAGGGGAGTGGCTACACCTTC